Following are 13 T cell receptor beta chains from one sample sequenced in a study of Graves' ophthalmopathy and Graves' hyperthyroidism. The authors amplified TCR beta CDR3 regions from RNA transcripts. HTBI primers were employed in first-round RT-PCR, then a second-round multiplex PCR followed. TCRdb redid the calling of the multiplex PCR reads with MiXCR, one entry per CDR3 protein. The sample consists of approximately 380,000 distinct CDR3 sequences, over 20% of them appearing once. Specimen: peripheral blood. The receptor source for this set is a woman between 18 and 29 years old with stable Graves' hyperthyroidism.

This clonotype showed up many times. The chain combines TRBV12-3 or TRBV12-4 with TRBJ1-6, with 8 nucleotides matching TRBD1. This CDR3 contains 12 residues. Germline trimming cut 8 bases from V and 9 bases from J; bases unmatched to any gene: 3. CDR3 residues: CASQGARSPLHF. CDR3 DNA: TGTGCCAGCCAGGGGGCACGTTCACCCCTCCACTTT.

The chain joins TRBV7-3 to TRBJ1-2; D might be TRBD1 (6 bases). V gave up 5 bases and J gave up 4 bases, with 23 bases separating them. This CDR3 spans 17 amino acids. Germline-derived CDR1 and CDR2 are SGHTA and FQGTGA. CDR3 sequence reads: CASSQEGGPGASYGYTF. The CDR3 bases are TGTGCCAGCAGCCAAGAGGGAGGGCCGGGGGCAAGCTATGGCTACACCTTC.

This clonotype was detected only a few times. The chain employs TRBV28 and TRBJ2-5, with a possible D match to TRBD2 (5 bases). The V end lost 6 bases, the J end lost 3 bases, and 17 bases lay between the germline ends. CDR1 is MDHEN and CDR2 is SYDVKM in the germline V gene. There are 15 residues in the CDR3. DNA for the CDR3: TGTGCCAGCAGGGGAGAAAGAGCAGTAAAAGAGACCCAGTACTTC. Protein product: CASRGERAVKETQYF.

This clonotype came up once. This chain uses TRBV12-5 with TRBJ2-7; D not certain. The germline CDR1 and CDR2 sequences are LGHNT and FRNRAP. The length of the CDR3 is 14 residues. V was cut by 5 bases and J by 3 bases, with 14 bases left in between. In DNA, the CDR3 is TGTGCTAGTGGTCCTTTCAGTGTGTACTACGAGCAGTACTTC. It codes for CASGPFSVYYEQYF.

This clonotype was recorded a few times. The chain recombines TRBV11-2 with TRBJ2-2; the match to TRBD1 covers 7 bases. J was trimmed by 1 base and V by 2 bases; bases with no gene match: 7. The CDR3 spans 17 residues. In germline, CDR1 is SGHAT, CDR2 FQNNGV. CDR3 in amino acids: CASSLSGTAMNTGELFF. Here the CDR3 DNA reads TGTGCCAGCAGCTTATCAGGGACAGCGATGAACACCGGGGAGCTGTTTTTT.

V and J are TRBV7-9 and TRBJ2-7, with D hard to call. The V and J ends lost 0 bases and 9 bases respectively, with 12 bases between them. Germline CDR1 SEHNR, CDR2 FQNEAQ (reference sequence). The CDR3 extends over 13 amino acids. In DNA form, the CDR3 reads TGTGCCAGCAGCTTAGCCTCCGAAACTCCGCAGTACTTC. Translating it yields CASSLASETPQYF.

This clonotype was picked up many times. V usage is TRBV6-5 and J usage is TRBJ1-5; D is ambiguous. The CDR3 runs 13 residues. The V end was cut by 7 bases, the J end by 4 bases, with 11 bases between. Germline V CDR1 and CDR2: MNHEY, SVGAGI. The CDR3 sequence: CASTLEANQPQHF. Here the CDR3 DNA reads TGTGCCAGCACCTTAGAGGCTAATCAGCCCCAGCATTTT.

There are many counts of this clonotype. The chain has TRBV20-1 and TRBJ2-5; 11 bases map to TRBD2. V trimming: 3 bases; J trimming: 5 bases; junction bases outside the gene matches: 5. CDR1 is DFQATT, CDR2 SNEGSKA, per germline (reference sequence). This CDR3 is 14 amino acids long. CDR3 loop: CSARTSGTSETQYF. DNA for the CDR3: TGCAGTGCTAGGACTAGCGGGACTTCGGAGACCCAGTACTTC.

The chain links TRBV5-6 to TRBJ1-1; D is undetermined. CDR3 length: 17 residues. Germline V gives CDR1 SGHDT, CDR2 YYEEEE. The V end lost 4 bases, the J end lost 1 base, and 20 bases lay between the germline ends. CDR3 region: CASSLTAILGENTEAFF. The DNA of the CDR3 is TGTGCCAGCAGCCTGACCGCTATATTGGGAGAGAACACTGAAGCTTTCTTT.

This clonotype was observed many times. The chain links TRBV30 to TRBJ2-2; D is tentatively TRBD1 or TRBD2 (5 bases each). The CDR3 consists of 14 residues. The germline V gene has CDR1 GTSNPN and CDR2 SVGIG (reference sequence). Deletions cut 5 bases from V and 5 bases from J, with 15 bases between. In DNA, the CDR3 is TGTGCCTGGGGGACCGGGGCACATACCGGGGAGCTGTTTTTT. Translated, it gives CAWGTGAHTGELFF.

This chain uses TRBV7-9 with TRBJ2-4; D might be TRBD2 (5 bases). V was pared by 6 bases and J by 3 bases, with 15 bases between. The CDR3 is made up of 15 amino acids. Germline V gene lookup returns CDR1 SEHNR and CDR2 FQNEAQ (reference sequence). The CDR3 loop reads CASRSTIGGKNIQYF. CDR3 nucleotides: TGTGCCAGCAGGTCAACGATAGGAGGCAAAAACATTCAGTACTTC.

This clonotype showed up many times. The V gene is TRBV20-1, the J gene TRBJ2-5; D tentatively reads TRBD1 or TRBD2 (5 bases each). V shed 4 bases and J shed 2 bases, with 14 bases lying between them. CDR1 is DFQATT, CDR2 SNEGSKA, per germline (reference sequence). The CDR3 is 14 amino acids. DNA of the CDR3: TGCAGTGCTACGGGGCGAGTTTCACAAGAGACCCAGTACTTC. It translates to CSATGRVSQETQYF.

In this sample, this clonotype turned up many times. This chain connects TRBV5-1 to TRBJ1-2, with a tentative D call TRBD1 (6 bases). Germline V lookup: CDR1 SGHRS, CDR2 YFSETQ. The CDR3 is made up of 14 amino acids. The V end was cut by 1 base, the J end by 7 bases, with 14 bases between. The CDR3 DNA sequence: TGCGCCAGCAGCTTGAGCGCAGGGGAAGTTGGCTACACCTTC. This encodes CASSLSAGEVGYTF.